A single sample is the source of the 19 T cell receptor beta chains below, sequenced in a study of T cells after yellow fever vaccination. TCRdb reprocessed the 5' RACE reads via MiXCR and lists one record per CDR3 protein. The data hold 170,000 or so distinct CDR3 sequences, with roughly 6.4% observed a single time. The sequencing here drew on CD4+ T cells sorted from PBMCs, taken on the day of the first yellow fever vaccination. The receptors were sampled from a man in his late teens or twenties who received the YFV17D yellow fever vaccine.

The rearrangement links TRBV24-1 to TRBJ2-1; 13 positions match TRBD2. Trimming at V came to 3 bases and at J to 10 bases, leaving 5 bases not matched to a gene. The CDR3 loop spans 15 amino acids. Per germline, CDR1 KGHDR and CDR2 SFDVKD. The CDR3 nucleotides are TGTGCCACCAGTGATACGACTAGCGGGGGGTTCGAGCAGTTCTTC. Encoded protein: CATSDTTSGGFEQFF.

As regards this clonotype: One end of the junction fails to match germline, which may point to a read error. The chain carries TRBV6-1 and TRBJ1-1; unclear D gene. The germline V gene encodes CDR1 MNHNS and CDR2 SASEGT. The CDR3 is made up of 13 amino acids. CDR3: CASRREMRTEAFF. The DNA of the CDR3 is TGTGCCAGCAGGAGGGAGATGCGCACTGAGGCTTTCTTT.

The chain links TRBV29-1 to TRBJ1-3; no firm D call. Germline V lookup: CDR1 SQVTM, CDR2 ANQGSEA. This CDR3 region has 11 residues. Trimming pared 7 bases from V and 4 bases from J, leaving 8 bases between. The CDR3 sequence is CSATGGNTIYF. As DNA, the CDR3 is TGCAGCGCCACCGGAGGAAACACCATATATTTT.

The table lists this clonotype with many counts. V usage is TRBV11-2 and J usage is TRBJ2-7, with 9 bases identical to TRBD1. This CDR3 has 14 amino acids. Germline trimming cut 5 bases from V and 5 bases from J; bases unmatched to any gene: 7. Germline V lookup: CDR1 SGHAT, CDR2 FQNNGV. CDR3 in DNA: TGTGCCAGCAGCCAATCCCGGGACAGGGACGAGCAGTACTTC. This gives the protein CASSQSRDRDEQYF.

The sample holds many counts of this clonotype. V and J are TRBV11-3 and TRBJ2-1; a weak D match, TRBD1 (5 bases). Deletions cut 3 bases from V and 6 bases from J, with 12 bases between. Looked up from germline, CDR1 is SGHNT and CDR2 is YENEEA. The CDR3 runs 14 residues. The CDR3 DNA sequence: TGTGCCAGCAGCTTGGGCCAGGGTAGCAATGAGCAGTTCTTC. Translated, it gives CASSLGQGSNEQFF. Complete variable domain (other parts from reference TRBV11-3 and TRBJ2-1): EAGVVQSPRYKIIEKKQPVAFWCNPISGHNTLYWYLQNLGQGPELLIRYENEEAVDDSQLPKDRFSAERLKGVDSTLKIQPAELGDSAVYLCASSLGQGSNEQFFGPGTRLTVL.

This clonotype was counted many times. The chain joins TRBV29-1 to TRBJ2-5; possibly TRBD1 for D (7 bases). Looked up from germline, CDR1 is SQVTM and CDR2 is ANQGSEA. The CDR3 extends over 13 amino acids. V was pared by 2 bases and J by 3 bases, with 10 bases between. The CDR3 DNA reads as TGCAGCGTTGAACAGGGGGGCAAAGAGACCCAGTACTTC. Translating gives CSVEQGGKETQYF.

V usage is TRBV3-1 and J usage is TRBJ2-5; tentatively, D is TRBD1 or TRBD2 (5 bases each). The CDR3 sequence is 15 residues long. Trimming took off 2 bases at V and 4 bases at J, with 14 bases between the two ends. Looked up from germline, CDR1 is LGHDT and CDR2 is YNNKEL (reference sequence). As DNA, the CDR3 is TGTGCCAGCAGCCAACCCGGGACGAGAGCAGAGACCCAGTACTTC. Translating gives CASSQPGTRAETQYF.

This clonotype was detected ten times or more. V gene TRBV18 combines with J gene TRBJ2-3; no definite D call. Germline CDR1 and CDR2: KGHSH and LQKENI. Trimming left V 4 bases short and J 12 bases short, with 8 bases between. The CDR3 spans 10 residues. CDR3 region: CASSHQNQYF. For the CDR3, the DNA is TGTGCCAGCTCACATCAGAACCAGTATTTT.

This clonotype was found many times. The rearrangement links TRBV5-1 to TRBJ2-5; 7 nucleotides agree with TRBD1. The CDR3 consists of 14 residues. Germline CDR1 is SGHRS and CDR2 is YFSETQ. V lost 3 bases to trimming and J lost 5 bases; unmatched junction nucleotides: 7. The CDR3 here is CASSSRQGWETQYF. The CDR3, as DNA: TGCGCCAGCAGCTCGAGACAGGGTTGGGAGACCCAGTACTTC. The full variable domain, rest sourced from reference TRBV5-1 and TRBJ2-5, is KAGVTQTPRYLIKTRGQQVTLSCSPISGHRSVSWYQQTPGQGLQFLFEYFSETQRNKGNFPGRFSGRQFSNSRSEMNVSTLELGDSALYLCASSSRQGWETQYFGPGTRLLVL.

In its sample, this clonotype was seen many times. The chain carries TRBV12-3 or TRBV12-4 and TRBJ2-2; D is possibly TRBD2 (5 bases). The CDR3 sequence is 16 residues long. The V and J ends lost 5 bases and 5 bases respectively, with 18 bases between them. The CDR3 reads CASSKVIGLVTGELFF. The DNA for the CDR3 is TGTGCCAGCAGTAAAGTAATCGGACTTGTAACCGGGGAGCTGTTTTTT.

This clonotype has ten or more counts. V usage is TRBV4-3 and J usage is TRBJ2-3; D gene uncertain. This CDR3 has 18 residues. Between the trimmed V and J ends, which lost 0 bases and 6 bases, there was a span of 22 bases. The V gene's germline CDR1 is LGHNA and CDR2 YSLEER. The CDR3 nucleotides read TGCGCCAGCAGCCAAGAACTTTTAGGGAACTCACCAACCGATACGCAGTATTTT. This encodes CASSQELLGNSPTDTQYF.

Ten or more counts support this clonotype. The gene calls are TRBV10-3 and TRBJ1-2; D may be TRBD1 (6 bases). Trimming stripped 6 bases from V and 8 bases from J, with 19 bases between. Per the germline V gene, CDR1 is ENHRY and CDR2 is SYGVKD. The CDR3 contains 14 residues. This chain's CDR3 is CAIRAGTTVEGYTF. The CDR3 coding sequence is TGTGCCATCAGGGCCGGGACAACGGTGGAGGGCTACACCTTC.

There are a few counts of this clonotype. J is TRBJ1-2 and V is TRBV7-2; 7 positions match TRBD1. This CDR3 region has 14 residues. Trimming at V came to 1 base and at J to 8 bases, leaving 7 bases not matched to a gene. From germline, CDR1 is SGHTA and CDR2 FQGNSA. CDR3 residues: CASSLEQGRKGYTF. Written as DNA, the CDR3 is TGTGCCAGCAGCTTAGAACAGGGGCGGAAAGGCTACACCTTC.

This clonotype was recorded many times. The genes are TRBV18 and TRBJ1-5, with TRBD1 identical over 9 bases. The CDR3 sequence is 16 residues long. CDR1 and CDR2 from the germline V gene are KGHSH and LQKENI. The V gene end was trimmed by 3 bases and the J gene end by 1 base; junction bases not matched to a gene: 4. The CDR3 nucleotides read TGTGCCAGCTCACCGGGACAGGGTATGAGCAATCAGCCCCAGCATTTT. This codes for CASSPGQGMSNQPQHF. The variable domain in full, completed from reference TRBV18 and TRBJ1-5, reads NAGVMQNPRHLVRRRGQEARLRCSPMKGHSHVYWYRQLPEEGLKFMVYLQKENIIDESGMPKERFSAEFPKEGPSILRIQQVVRGDSAAYFCASSPGQGMSNQPQHFGDGTRLSIL.

This clonotype was seen only a few times. The genes are TRBV7-8 and TRBJ1-6, with TRBD1 identical over 10 bases. V trimming: 2 bases; J trimming: 10 bases; junction bases outside the gene matches: 2. The length of the CDR3 is 14 residues. Looked up from germline, CDR1 is SGHVS and CDR2 is FQNEAQ. CDR3 amino acids: CASSLRTGGSPLHF. CDR3 in DNA: TGTGCCAGCAGCTTAAGGACAGGGGGGTCACCCCTCCACTTT.

This clonotype showed up just a few times. The chain uses TRBV7-9 and TRBJ2-3; 9 nucleotides align to TRBD2. The length of the CDR3 is 18 residues. With V trimmed by 1 base and J by 5 bases, 13 bases remained unmatched. CDR1 is SEHNR, CDR2 FQNEAQ, per germline (reference sequence). CDR3 in amino acids: CASSLGRSAGGQGDTQYF. CDR3 in DNA: TGTGCCAGCAGCTTAGGGCGGTCGGCGGGGGGGCAAGGAGATACGCAGTATTTT.

This clonotype appeared many times. This rearrangement joins TRBV5-1 to TRBJ2-3, with TRBD1 as a possible D gene (5 bases). CDR1 and CDR2 from the germline V gene are SGHRS and YFSETQ. The CDR3 extends over 15 amino acids. Trimming removed 1 base from V and 4 bases from J, with 13 bases in between. The CDR3 protein is CASSLLGLLSDTQYF. CDR3 nucleotides: TGCGCCAGCAGCTTGCTGGGGCTCCTATCAGATACGCAGTATTTT.

This clonotype was counted only a few times. This rearrangement joins TRBV7-9 to TRBJ2-3, with 8 bases lining up with TRBD1. The germline gives CDR1 SEHNR, CDR2 FQNEAQ (reference sequence). V gave up 4 bases and J gave up 6 bases; unmatched junction bases: 0. The CDR3 spans 12 residues. CDR3 coding DNA: TGTGCCAGCAGCTGGGACAGGGATACGCAGTATTTT. Its translation: CASSWDRDTQYF.

This clonotype was counted a few times. V and J are TRBV5-4 and TRBJ2-1, with D maybe TRBD2 (5 bases). The CDR3 consists of 16 residues. With 0 bases removed from V and 3 bases from J, the gap between germline ends came to 13 bases. The germline V gene has CDR1 SGHNT and CDR2 YYREEE (reference sequence). The CDR3 DNA reads TGTGCCAGCAGCTTGGGGACGGGGAACCACTACAATGAGCAGTTCTTC. Translating gives CASSLGTGNHYNEQFF.